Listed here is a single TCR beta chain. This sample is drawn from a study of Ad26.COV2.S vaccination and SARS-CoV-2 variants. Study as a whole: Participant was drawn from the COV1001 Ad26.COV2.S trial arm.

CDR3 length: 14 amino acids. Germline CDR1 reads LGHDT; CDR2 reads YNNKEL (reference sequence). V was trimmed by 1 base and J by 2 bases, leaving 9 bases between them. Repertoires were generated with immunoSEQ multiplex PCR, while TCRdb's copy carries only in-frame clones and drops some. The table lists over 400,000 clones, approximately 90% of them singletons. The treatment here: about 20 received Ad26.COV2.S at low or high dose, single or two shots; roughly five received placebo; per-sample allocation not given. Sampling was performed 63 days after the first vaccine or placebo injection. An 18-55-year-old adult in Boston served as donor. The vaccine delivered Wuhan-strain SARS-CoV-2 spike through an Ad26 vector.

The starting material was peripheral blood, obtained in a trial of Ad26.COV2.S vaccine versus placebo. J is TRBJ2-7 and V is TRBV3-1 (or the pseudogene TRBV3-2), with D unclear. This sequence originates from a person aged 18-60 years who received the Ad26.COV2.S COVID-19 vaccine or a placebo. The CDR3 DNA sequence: TGTGCCAGCAGCCAAGTGTCAGGCCCCTACGAGCAGTACTTC. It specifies CASSQVSGPYEQYF.